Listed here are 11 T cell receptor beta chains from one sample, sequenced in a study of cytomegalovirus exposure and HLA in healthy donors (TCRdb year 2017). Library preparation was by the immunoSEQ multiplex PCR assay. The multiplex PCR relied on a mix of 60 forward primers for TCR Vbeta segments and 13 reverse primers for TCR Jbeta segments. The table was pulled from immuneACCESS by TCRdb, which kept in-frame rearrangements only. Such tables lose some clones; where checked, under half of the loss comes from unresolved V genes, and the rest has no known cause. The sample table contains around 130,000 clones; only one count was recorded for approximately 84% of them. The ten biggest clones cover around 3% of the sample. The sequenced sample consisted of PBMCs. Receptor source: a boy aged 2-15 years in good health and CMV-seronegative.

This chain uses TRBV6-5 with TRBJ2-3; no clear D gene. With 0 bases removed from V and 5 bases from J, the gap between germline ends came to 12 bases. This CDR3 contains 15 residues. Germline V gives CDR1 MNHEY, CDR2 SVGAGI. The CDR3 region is CASSYSLTAGDTQYF. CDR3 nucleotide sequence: TGTGCCAGCAGTTACTCATTAACCGCAGGAGATACGCAGTATTTT.

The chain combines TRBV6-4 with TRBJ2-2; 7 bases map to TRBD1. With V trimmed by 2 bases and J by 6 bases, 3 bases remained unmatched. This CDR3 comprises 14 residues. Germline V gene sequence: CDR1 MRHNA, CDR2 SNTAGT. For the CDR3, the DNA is TGTGCCAGCAGTGACGGGCAGGGGGCCGGGGAGCTGTTTTTT. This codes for CASSDGQGAGELFF.

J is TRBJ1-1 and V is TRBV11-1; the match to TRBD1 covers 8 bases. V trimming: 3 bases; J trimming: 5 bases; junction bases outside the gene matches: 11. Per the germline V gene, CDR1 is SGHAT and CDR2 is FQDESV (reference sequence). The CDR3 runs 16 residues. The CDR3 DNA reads TGTGCCAGCAGCTTCGGGCAGGGGGCCTCGGGGACTGAAGCTTTCTTT. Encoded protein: CASSFGQGASGTEAFF.

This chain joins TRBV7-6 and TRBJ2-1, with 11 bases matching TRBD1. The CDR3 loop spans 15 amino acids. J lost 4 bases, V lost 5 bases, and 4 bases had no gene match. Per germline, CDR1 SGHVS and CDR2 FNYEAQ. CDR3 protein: CASSQGQGAYNEQFF. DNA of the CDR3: TGTGCCAGCAGCCAAGGACAGGGGGCTTACAATGAGCAGTTCTTC.

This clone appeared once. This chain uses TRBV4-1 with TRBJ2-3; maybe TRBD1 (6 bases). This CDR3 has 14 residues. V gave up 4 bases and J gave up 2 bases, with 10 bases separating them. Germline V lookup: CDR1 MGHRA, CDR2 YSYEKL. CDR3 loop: CASSPRDNTDTQYF. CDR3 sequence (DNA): TGCGCCAGCAGCCCCCGGGACAACACAGATACGCAGTATTTT.

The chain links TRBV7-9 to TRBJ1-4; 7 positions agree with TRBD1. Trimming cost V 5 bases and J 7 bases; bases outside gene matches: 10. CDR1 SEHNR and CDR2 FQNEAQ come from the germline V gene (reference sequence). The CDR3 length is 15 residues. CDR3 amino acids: CASSPGTAPSEKLFF. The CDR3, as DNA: TGTGCCAGCAGCCCCGGGACAGCTCCTTCTGAAAAACTGTTTTTT.

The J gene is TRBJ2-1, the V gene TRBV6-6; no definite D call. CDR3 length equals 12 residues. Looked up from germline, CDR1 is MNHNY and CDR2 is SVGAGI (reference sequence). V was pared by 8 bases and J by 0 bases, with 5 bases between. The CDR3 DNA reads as TGTGCCAGCGGAGACTCCTACAATGAGCAGTTCTTC. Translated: CASGDSYNEQFF.

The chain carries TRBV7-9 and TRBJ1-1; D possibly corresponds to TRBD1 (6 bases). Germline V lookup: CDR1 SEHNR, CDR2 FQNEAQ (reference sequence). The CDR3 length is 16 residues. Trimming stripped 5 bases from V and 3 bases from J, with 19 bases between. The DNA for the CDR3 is TGTGCCAGCAGCCGGTTAGGGGGGGGCACGGACACTGAAGCTTTCTTT. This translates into CASSRLGGGTDTEAFF. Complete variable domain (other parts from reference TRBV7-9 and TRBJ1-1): DTGVSQNPRHKITKRGQNVTFRCDPISEHNRLYWYRQTLGQGPEFLTYFQNEAQLEKSRLLSDRFSAERPKGSFSTLEIQRTEQGDSAMYLCASSRLGGGTDTEAFFGQGTRLTVV.

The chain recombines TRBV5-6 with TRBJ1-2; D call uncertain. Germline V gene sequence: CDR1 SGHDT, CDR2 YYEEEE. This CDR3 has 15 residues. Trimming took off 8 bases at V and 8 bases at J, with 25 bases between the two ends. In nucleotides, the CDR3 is TGTGCCAGTCGGACTAGAGACTTTATAACTCGGGGCTACACCTTC. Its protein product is CASRTRDFITRGYTF.

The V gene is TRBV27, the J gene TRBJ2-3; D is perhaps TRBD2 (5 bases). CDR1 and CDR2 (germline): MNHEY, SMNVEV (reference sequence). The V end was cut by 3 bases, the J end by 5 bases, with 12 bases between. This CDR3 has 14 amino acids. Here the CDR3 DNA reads TGTGCCAGCAGTTTGTCTAGTCGGGAAGATACGCAGTATTTT. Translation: CASSLSSREDTQYF.

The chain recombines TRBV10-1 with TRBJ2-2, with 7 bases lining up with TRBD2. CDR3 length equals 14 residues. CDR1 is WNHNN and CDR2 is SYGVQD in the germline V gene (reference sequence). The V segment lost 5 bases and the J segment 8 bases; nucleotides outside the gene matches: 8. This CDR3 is CASSRGSPGGELFF. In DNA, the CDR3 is TGCGCCAGCAGTCGCGGGAGCCCCGGTGGGGAGCTGTTTTTT.